This TCR beta chain was sequenced for a study of shared clonotypes between healthy human individuals (dated by TCRdb to about 2020). Turning to the overall study: Three men and a couple of women, aged 18 to 49 years, made up the cohort. Between about 0.85 and 10 billion PBMCs per donor were obtained by leukapheresis. To estimate repertoire size and how much clonotypes are shared between individuals, the study performed deep sequencing of blood TCR repertoires from a handful of healthy adults. Libraries were prepared and TCR repertoires were sequenced by different laboratories using diverse techniques, in order to increase sequencing depth and limit assay-specific biases.

A note on this clone: It lacks a known antigen. No per-base quality is available; no much larger clone lies one base away.

Healthy HIV-negative adults with no recently reported acute infections or vaccinations were included as donors. Every donor was a Caucasian adult residing in Nashville, Tennessee, USA. For unsorted samples, 75 million to 100 million PBMCs were counted and genomic DNA was extracted with the QIAamp DNA Blood Mini kit. After blood collection by leukapheresis, PBMCs were isolated using Ficoll-Histopaque density gradient centrifugation and then cryopreserved in the vapor phase of liquid nitrogen. There are 16 amino acids in the CDR3, from cysteine to phenylalanine inclusive. Only the CDR3 DNA stays, 48 bases, in frame from base 1. The germline V gene (reference sequence) sets CDR1 to MNHEY and CDR2 to SMNVEV. Relative to germline, V is missing 0 bases and J is missing 0 bases, with 5 bases of the junction outside any gene match. Using the deep immunoSEQ assay, TCR CDR3 regions were amplified from genomic DNA by multiplex PCR. Genomic DNA extracted from each cell subset was distributed evenly over all wells of several immunoSEQ 96-well plates, and each plate served as one replicate. For unsorted PBMC, each replicate PCR was loaded with roughly 270 ng genomic DNA, equivalent to around 30,000 T cell genomes. Ten immunoSEQ deep assay plates were used to sequence the unsorted PBMC genomic DNA. Purified libraries were quantified with a Qubit 3.0 fluorometer, sized on a Bioanalyzer 2100, and re-quantified with the KAPA Library Quantification kit. A separate single-read 150-cycle Illumina NextSeq 550 flow cell was used to sequence each immunoSEQ 96-well plate. The authors' pipeline ran thus. The immunoSEQ output contained only junctional sequences without quality scores, so filtering could not match that applied to full-length reads. To assign V/J genes and CDR3, sequences were annotated against IMGT germline references using PyIR, a Python wrapper for IgBLAST v1.9. Any read was removed if the V/J assignment was weak (E-value above 1e-6), the CDR3 was missing, or the read contained stop codons, out-of-frame junctions, or ambiguous translated residues. V3J clonotypes were defined as sequences sharing the same inferred V gene, J gene, and CDR3 amino acid sequence. To compute the percentage overlap between repertoires, the number of shared unique clonotypes was divided by the size of the smaller repertoire. Repertoire richness was assessed with RTK rarefaction, the Chao1 estimator, and Recon v2.1 estimates of unobserved clonotypes. The source is immuneACCESS, and TCRdb retained only in-frame sequences with V and J called. Part of the clones is not carried over; for the studies checked, unresolved V genes explain less than half of this, and the remainder is unexplained. Clone size and V and J calls were adopted from that table, with D and trimming inferred from the DNA. The sample table lists hundreds of thousands of clones, around 79% of them with a count of one. Clones ranked in the top ten supply over 10% of the sample.

Beyond this particular receptor, the publication reports: The genetic and exposure-history diversity represented was limited by the small number of donors. Sampling was restricted to blood, and TCR repertoires in tissues likely differ from the TCR repertoires found in blood. Based on pairwise subsampling, the degree of clonotype sharing among donors was expected to be affected by sequencing depth.

This receptor was taken from a woman between 35 and 50 years old in good health. Some clones in this sample may be carry-over from other donors' samples. The chain is made from TRBV27 and TRBJ2-7, with 7 junctional bases fitting TRBD1. The source material was PBMCs. The DNA sequence is given as TGTGCCAGCAGTTTATCGCCGGACAGGCCCTCCTACGAGCAGTACTTC. This is translated as CASSLSPDRPSYEQYF.